This is a list of T cell receptor beta chains from one sample in a study of cytomegalovirus exposure and HLA in healthy donors. The assay was immunoSEQ multiplex PCR, and TCRdb's table has in-frame clones only and misses some. The sample lists about 110,000 clones, almost 70% occurring once. Material: PBMCs. The receptor source for this set is a young man in good health and CMV-seronegative. Both conserved end residues are part of each CDR3. The D gene is left open where the match is weak. Clone size is not always given. Where it is, it says once, few, many or a class for expanded clones.

d_gene	j_gene	abundance	v_gene	CDR3aa	CDR3nt
TRBD1	TRBJ2-1	.	TRBV5-1	CASSLGPLGQGYNEQFF	TGCGCCAGCAGCTTGGGCCCCTTGGGACAGGGGTACAATGAGCAGTTCTTC
TRBD2	TRBJ2-1	.	TRBV4-3	CASSQDRAGAGVGQFF	TGCGCCAGCAGCCAAGATCGGGCAGGAGCGGGGGTGGGGCAGTTCTTC
.	TRBJ2-7	few	TRBV7-6	CASSLSRNEQYF	TGTGCCAGCAGCCTATCCCGTAACGAGCAGTACTTC
TRBD1	TRBJ1-1	.	TRBV6-1	CASSINRGMNTEAFF	TGTGCCAGCAGTATTAACAGGGGCATGAACACTGAAGCTTTCTTT
.	TRBJ2-2	.	TRBV10-3	CAISETGKGSAGELFF	TGTGCCATCAGTGAGACAGGGAAAGGGTCCGCCGGGGAGCTGTTTTTT
.	TRBJ2-2	.	TRBV19	CASSGRRLNTGELFF	TGTGCCAGTAGCGGACGGAGGCTAAACACCGGGGAGCTGTTTTTT
TRBD1	TRBJ1-1	.	TRBV19	CASSLSRGTEAFF	TGTGCCAGTAGTTTGTCCAGGGGGACTGAAGCTTTCTTT
TRBD1	TRBJ2-7	.	TRBV5-4	CASSKGPPGQGYEQYF	TGTGCCAGCAGCAAAGGCCCCCCGGGACAGGGATACGAGCAGTACTTC
TRBD2	TRBJ2-7	once	TRBV27	CASSLGGVQDEQYF	TGTGCCAGCAGTTTAGGGGGGGTTCAGGACGAGCAGTACTTC
TRBD1	TRBJ2-1	.	TRBV15	CATSREGQDHNEQFF	TGTGCCACCAGCAGAGAGGGACAGGATCACAATGAGCAGTTCTTC
TRBD2	TRBJ2-1	once	TRBV5-4	CASSLSVDLAGSYNEQFF	TGTGCCAGCAGCTTGAGTGTGGACCTAGCGGGATCCTACAATGAGCAGTTCTTC
TRBD1	TRBJ1-2	once	TRBV7-9	CSSSPYPGTGVNGYGYTF	TGTTCCAGCAGCCCCTATCCCGGGACAGGGGTGAACGGCTATGGCTACACCTTC
.	TRBJ1-4	once	TRBV7-2	CASSFRAQGREEKLFF	TGTGCCAGCAGCTTCCGCGCACAGGGACGAGAGGAAAAACTGTTTTTT
.	TRBJ1-1	.	TRBV19	CASRDSVNTEAFF	TGTGCCAGTAGGGACAGCGTGAACACTGAAGCTTTCTTT
.	TRBJ2-1	.	TRBV19	CASSLAEALYNEQFF	TGTGCCAGTAGTCTCGCCGAAGCCCTGTACAATGAGCAGTTCTTC
.	TRBJ1-4	.	TRBV19	CASLGSSNEKLFF	TGTGCCAGCCTGGGCTCGAGTAATGAAAAACTGTTTTTT
TRBD1	TRBJ1-1	once	TRBV7-2	CASSNRTGSAFF	TGTGCCAGCAGTAATAGGACAGGGTCGGCTTTCTTT
.	TRBJ1-2	few	TRBV11-2	CASSLRRTDYGYTF	TGTGCCAGCAGCTTAAGGAGGACAGATTATGGCTACACCTTC
.	TRBJ1-1	.	TRBV5-4	CASSSPQGRNTEAFF	TGTGCCAGCAGCTCCCCGCAGGGCCGGAACACTGAAGCTTTCTTT
.	TRBJ2-1	.	TRBV7-2	CASSFVNEQFF	TGTGCCAGCAGCTTCGTAAATGAGCAGTTCTTC
.	TRBJ1-2	many	TRBV28	CASKEGGGF	TGTGCCAGCAAAGAAGGAGGAGGCTTC
.	TRBJ2-7	few	TRBV7-9	CASLPTGFQPYEQYF	TGTGCCAGCCTCCCCACAGGGTTTCAGCCCTACGAGCAGTACTTC
TRBD2	TRBJ2-1	few	TRBV7-6	CASSPPGLAGIF	TGTGCCAGCAGCCCACCCGGACTAGCCGGAATCTTC
.	TRBJ2-7	few	TRBV2	CASSPTGFEQYF	TGTGCCAGCAGTCCTACAGGGTTCGAGCAGTACTTC
.	TRBJ1-1	few	TRBV5-4	CASSAGRNTEAFF	TGTGCCAGCAGCGCAGGCCGGAACACTGAAGCTTTCTTT
.	TRBJ1-2	few	TRBV29-1	CSVASGGGRGYTF	TGCAGCGTTGCATCGGGGGGGGGACGGGGCTACACCTTC
.	TRBJ2-7	.	TRBV6-5	CASSYGRERHEQYF	TGTGCCAGCAGTTACGGGCGGGAACGCCACGAGCAGTACTTC
TRBD2	TRBJ2-3	.	TRBV7-9	CASSRAGATDTQYF	TGTGCCAGCAGCCGAGCGGGGGCCACAGATACGCAGTATTTT
TRBD1	TRBJ1-2	.	TRBV19	CASSSYRDRDSNYGYTF	TGTGCCAGTAGTAGCTACCGGGACAGGGACTCTAACTATGGCTACACCTTC
.	TRBJ2-3	.	TRBV6-5	CASSYSIQADTQYF	TGTGCCAGCAGTTACTCGATCCAGGCAGATACGCAGTATTTT
.	TRBJ2-7	.	TRBV11-2	CASSLNIGSAYEQYF	TGTGCCAGCAGCTTAAATATAGGTAGCGCCTACGAGCAGTACTTC
.	TRBJ2-7	few	TRBV4-3	CASSPAYQGEQYF	TGCGCCAGCAGCCCGGCATATCAGGGCGAGCAGTACTTC
TRBD2	TRBJ2-7	.	TRBV5-5	CASSLTSGSYEQYF	TGTGCCAGCAGCTTGACTAGCGGGAGCTACGAGCAGTACTTC
.	TRBJ1-1	.	TRBV27	CASSLVGDSEAFF	TGTGCCAGCAGTTTAGTCGGGGATAGTGAAGCTTTCTTT
.	TRBJ2-1	.	TRBV7-6	CASSLPPSNEQFF	TGTGCCAGCAGCTTACCCCCGTCCAATGAGCAGTTCTTC
TRBD1	TRBJ2-7	.	TRBV10-3	CAISRQGEPEQYF	TGTGCCATCAGTAGACAGGGTGAGCCCGAGCAGTACTTC
.	TRBJ1-5	few	TRBV2	CASSEADRTRVF	TGTGCCAGCAGTGAAGCGGACCGGACCAGGGTTTTT